Below, 18 T cell receptor beta chains from the same sample are listed, as sequenced in a study of response to subunit inactivated influenza vaccine. TCRdb re-analysed the RT-PCR reads in MiXCR, keeping a single row per CDR3 protein. The table includes just under 250,000 distinct CDR3 sequences, more than 9% detected once. Material: non-naive T cells sorted from PBMCs, obtained 14 days before vaccination. The receptors stem from a middle-aged man who received an inactivated influenza vaccine.

This clonotype has more than one count but fewer than ten. The chain combines TRBV2 with TRBJ2-7, with D perhaps matching TRBD1 or TRBD2 (5 bases each). The V end was cut by 4 bases, the J end by 3 bases, with 7 bases between. The CDR3 covers 12 residues. The germline CDR1 and CDR2 sequences are SNHLY and FYNNEI. The CDR3 is CASSGDRYEQYF. The DNA for the CDR3 is TGTGCCAGCAGTGGGGACCGCTACGAGCAGTACTTC.

The chain combines TRBV15 with TRBJ2-7, with D possibly TRBD2 on 6 matching bases. Germline CDR1 LNHNV, CDR2 YYDKDF (reference sequence). This CDR3 is 16 amino acids long. V lost 3 bases and J 2 bases, leaving 17 bases between the germline ends. The DNA for the CDR3 is TGTGCCACCAGCAGGGGGGGAGGCCAGGGCCCCTACGAGCAGTACTTC. This translates into CATSRGGGQGPYEQYF.

As concerns this clonotype: The junction does not match germline at one end; this may be a read error. The V gene is TRBV2, the J gene TRBJ1-5, with 7 bases that match TRBD1. The germline V gene encodes CDR1 SNHLY and CDR2 FYNNEI. The CDR3 is 15 residues long. In DNA, the CDR3 is TGTGCCAGCAGTCGGATGGGACAGAGCAATCAGCTCCAGCATTTT. This sequence encodes CASSRMGQSNQLQHF.

The rearrangement uses TRBV6-2 or TRBV6-3 and TRBJ2-1; 10 nucleotides align to TRBD2. This CDR3 has 16 amino acids. Per the germline V gene, CDR1 is MNHEY and CDR2 is SVGEGT. Germline trimming cut 6 bases from V and 2 bases from J; bases unmatched to any gene: 7. The CDR3 loop reads CASRSSGGMPYNEQFF. The DNA of the CDR3 is TGTGCCAGCAGGTCTAGCGGGGGCATGCCCTACAATGAGCAGTTCTTC.

J is TRBJ2-7 and V is TRBV30, with 9 bases matching TRBD1. The CDR3 runs to 17 residues. V lost 0 bases to trimming and J lost 0 bases; unmatched junction nucleotides: 9. CDR1 and CDR2 from the germline V gene are GTSNPN and SVGIG (reference sequence). The CDR3 nucleotides are TGTGCCTGGAGTGTACTCAGGGGGACAGGGAACTCCTACGAGCAGTACTTC. It translates to CAWSVLRGTGNSYEQYF.

This clonotype appeared a few times. The chain employs TRBV29-1 and TRBJ2-7; 7 bases map to TRBD1. From germline, CDR1 is SQVTM and CDR2 ANQGSEA. Trimming took 7 bases from V and 0 from J; bases not matched to a gene: 3. The CDR3 covers 12 residues. CDR3 residues: CSGRTGSYEQYF. The CDR3 region has the DNA TGCAGCGGCCGGACAGGCTCCTACGAGCAGTACTTC.

The chain couples TRBV6-2 or TRBV6-3 to TRBJ2-3; perhaps TRBD1 as D (6 bases). Germline CDR1 is MNHEY and CDR2 is SVGEGT. The CDR3 has 15 amino acids. V lost 3 bases to trimming and J lost 3 bases, with 13 bases between them. CDR3 sequence: CASSYGWQGTDTQYF. Written as DNA, the CDR3 is TGTGCCAGCAGTTATGGTTGGCAGGGGACAGATACGCAGTATTTT.

The chain is built from TRBV20-1 and TRBJ2-7; TRBD2 agrees at 9 bases. The CDR3 is made up of 16 amino acids. The V segment lost 2 bases and the J segment 2 bases; nucleotides outside the gene matches: 10. Germline V gives CDR1 DFQATT, CDR2 SNEGSKA (reference sequence). The CDR3 DNA is TGCAGTGCTAGACCCTCCAGCGGGAGGCCCGCCTACGAGCAGTACTTC. Its protein is CSARPSSGRPAYEQYF.

This clonotype showed up just a few times. The V call is TRBV10-3, the J call TRBJ1-1; D unclear. The CDR3 consists of 14 residues. Between the trimmed V and J ends, which lost 6 bases and 1 base, there was a span of 12 bases. Germline-derived CDR1 and CDR2 are ENHRY and SYGVKD. The CDR3 is CAIRRPYQNTEAFF. The CDR3 DNA reads TGTGCCATCAGACGACCCTACCAGAACACTGAAGCTTTCTTT.

The chain couples TRBV5-6 to TRBJ2-1; TRBD2 matches 11 bases. CDR1 is SGHDT, CDR2 YYEEEE, per germline. V trimming: 3 bases; J trimming: 4 bases; junction bases outside the gene matches: 6. The CDR3 consists of 16 residues. In DNA form, the CDR3 reads TGTGCCAGCAGCTCCCTTAGCGGGAGGGGTTACAATGAGCAGTTCTTC. Amino acids: CASSSLSGRGYNEQFF.

This sequence joins TRBV12-3 or TRBV12-4 and TRBJ2-3; D remains ambiguous. The CDR3 spans 16 residues. V lost 6 bases to trimming and J lost 1 base, with 17 bases between them. CDR3 residues: CASSHRILIGTDTQYF. The CDR3 coding sequence is TGTGCCAGCAGCCACAGAATACTGATAGGCACAGATACGCAGTATTTT.

This clonotype was recorded at least ten times. The gene calls are TRBV10-3 and TRBJ1-5; a weak D match, TRBD1 (5 bases). V was clipped by 3 bases and J by 7 bases, with 10 bases between them. Germline V CDR1 and CDR2: ENHRY, SYGVKD. CDR3 length equals 13 residues. The CDR3 spells CAISDRDGQPQHF. CDR3 nucleotides: TGTGCCATCAGTGACAGGGATGGACAGCCCCAGCATTTT.

V and J are TRBV5-4 and TRBJ2-3, with a tentative D call TRBD2 (5 bases). Trimming cost V 5 bases and J 4 bases, with 11 bases left between them. The germline V gene has CDR1 SGHNT and CDR2 YYREEE (reference sequence). This CDR3 spans 13 amino acids. CDR3 sequence reads: CASRPAGADTQYF. Written as DNA, the CDR3 is TGTGCCAGCAGACCAGCCGGGGCAGATACGCAGTATTTT.

This clonotype was picked up many times. The V and J genes are TRBV29-1 and TRBJ2-3, with 10 bases identical to TRBD2. J was trimmed by 4 bases and V by 3 bases; bases with no gene match: 1. This CDR3 has 13 residues. Germline V CDR1 and CDR2: SQVTM, ANQGSEA. The CDR3 DNA reads as TGCAGCGTTGAGGGACTAGCGCCAGATACGCAGTATTTT. This encodes CSVEGLAPDTQYF.

The rearrangement uses TRBV7-2 and TRBJ2-4; 8 nucleotides line up with TRBD1. V trimming: 5 bases; J trimming: 7 bases; junction bases outside the gene matches: 7. In germline, CDR1 is SGHTA, CDR2 FQGNSA. The CDR3 totals 14 residues. The CDR3 protein is CASSPDRGMNIQYF. The CDR3 DNA follows: TGTGCCAGCAGCCCCGACAGGGGAATGAACATTCAGTACTTC. The full variable domain, its missing parts supplied by reference TRBV7-2 and TRBJ2-4, is GAGVSQSPSNKVTEKGKDVELRCDPISGHTALYWYRQSLGQGLEFLIYFQGNSAPDKSGLPSDRFSAERTGGSVSTLTIQRTQQEDSAVYLCASSPDRGMNIQYFGAGTRLSVL.

In its sample, this clonotype was seen once. Being one base from a much bigger clone, this may be a read error. The rearrangement uses TRBV6-5 and TRBJ1-4; D is undetermined. This CDR3 has 17 amino acids. The germline V gene encodes CDR1 MNHEY and CDR2 SVGAGI. The ends were cut back, 0 bases at V and 5 bases at J, with 16 bases in the middle. CDR3 protein: CASSYSDPTLSNEKLFF. CDR3 sequence (DNA): TGTGCCAGCAGTTACTCTGATCCGACCTTATCCAATGAAAAACTGTTTTTT.

In this sample, this clonotype turned up a few times. This chain connects TRBV7-6 to TRBJ2-3, with 13 nucleotides matching TRBD2. V lost 2 bases, J lost 1 base, and 15 bases stayed unmatched. The germline V gene encodes CDR1 SGHVS and CDR2 FNYEAQ. The CDR3 has 21 amino acids. Written as DNA, the CDR3 is TGTGCCAGCAGCTTACCATTTACTAGCGGGGGGGCCCCATTGGGCACAGATACGCAGTATTTT. It codes for CASSLPFTSGGAPLGTDTQYF.

This clonotype was found many times. V is TRBV12-3 or TRBV12-4 and J is TRBJ1-3, with TRBD1 as a possible D gene (5 bases). Trimming stripped 6 bases from V and 0 bases from J, with 15 bases between. This CDR3 comprises 16 residues. The CDR3 coding sequence is TGTGCCAGCAGCCGGGGGTGGTCCTTCTCTGGAAACACCATATATTTT. It codes for CASSRGWSFSGNTIYF.